This is a list of T cell receptor beta chains from one sample in a study of PD-1 blockade in classical Hodgkin lymphoma. The protocol was immunoSEQ multiplex PCR, while the TCRdb copy is restricted to in-frame clones and leaves out a portion. Here the sample spans 15,000 to 20,000 clones, around 86% being singletons. The sample here was peripheral blood mononuclear cells (PBMCs), taken at baseline. The receptors stem from a human donor with classical Hodgkin lymphoma. Both conserved end residues are part of each CDR3.

j_gene: TRBJ2-5
v_gene: TRBV10-3
CDR3aa: CAISTTGMETQYF

j_gene: TRBJ2-7
v_gene: TRBV28
CDR3aa: CASSLWSLAGGPGEQYF

j_gene: TRBJ2-3
v_gene: TRBV5-4
CDR3aa: CASPWTSGSTDTQYF

j_gene: TRBJ1-1
v_gene: TRBV6-1
CDR3aa: CASLPDTEAFF

j_gene: TRBJ2-4
v_gene: TRBV9
CDR3aa: CASSVASGALAKNIQYF

j_gene: TRBJ2-2
v_gene: TRBV9
CDR3aa: CASSVYSSNTGELFF

j_gene: TRBJ1-1
v_gene: TRBV5-1
CDR3aa: CASSTESGGAGTEAFF

j_gene: TRBJ1-2
v_gene: TRBV28
CDR3aa: CASNDGGSTGQLYGYTF

j_gene: TRBJ1-2
v_gene: TRBV28
CDR3aa: CASSTGFYGYTF

j_gene: TRBJ1-6
v_gene: TRBV15
CDR3aa: CATSRGQGASPLHF

j_gene: TRBJ1-5
v_gene: TRBV30
CDR3aa: CAWSIPTAYQPQHF

j_gene: TRBJ2-1
v_gene: TRBV19
CDR3aa: CASTLGLHNEQFF

j_gene: TRBJ2-1
v_gene: TRBV7-9
CDR3aa: CASSSGLAEYNEQFF

j_gene: TRBJ2-5
v_gene: TRBV10-1
CDR3aa: CASSESGGETQYF

j_gene: TRBJ2-7
v_gene: TRBV6-1
CDR3aa: CASSEGHTAYEQYF

j_gene: TRBJ1-1
v_gene: TRBV29-1
CDR3aa: CSVDQDINTEAFF

j_gene: TRBJ1-6
v_gene: TRBV5-8
CDR3aa: CASSFSGASWNSPLHF

j_gene: TRBJ1-1
v_gene: TRBV28
CDR3aa: CASRDLGGGSTEAFF

j_gene: TRBJ2-3
v_gene: TRBV5-1
CDR3aa: CASSYFDRTTDTQYF

j_gene: TRBJ1-5
v_gene: TRBV28
CDR3aa: CASSLSGRQPQHF

j_gene: TRBJ2-2
v_gene: TRBV27
CDR3aa: CASSLRTTGELFF

j_gene: TRBJ2-1
v_gene: TRBV5-1
CDR3aa: CASSPGTSGGAPSSYNEQFF

j_gene: TRBJ1-5
v_gene: TRBV5-1
CDR3aa: CASSLDGDQPQHF

j_gene: TRBJ1-4
v_gene: TRBV28
CDR3aa: CASSPGGQGPTNEKLFF

j_gene: TRBJ2-3
v_gene: TRBV10-3
CDR3aa: CAIRRSGGTNTQYF

j_gene: TRBJ1-2
v_gene: TRBV14
CDR3aa: CASSQENRQVRANYGYTF

j_gene: TRBJ2-5
v_gene: TRBV10-3
CDR3aa: CAISGGGTETQYF

j_gene: TRBJ2-7
v_gene: TRBV7-9
CDR3aa: CASSLAEGRVGNEQYF

j_gene: TRBJ2-1
v_gene: TRBV9
CDR3aa: CASSVDGLAGGGRNEQFF

j_gene: TRBJ2-7
v_gene: TRBV27
CDR3aa: CASSRYRDRDYEQYF

j_gene: TRBJ2-3
v_gene: TRBV7-2
CDR3aa: CASSLDLAGGPGTDTQYF

j_gene: TRBJ1-4
v_gene: TRBV4-1
CDR3aa: CASSRHAAGRKYNEKLFF

j_gene: TRBJ2-3
v_gene: TRBV29-1
CDR3aa: CSVEPVPPYTDTQYF

j_gene: TRBJ2-2
v_gene: TRBV5-1
CDR3aa: CASSRDGQGNTGELFF

j_gene: TRBJ2-1
v_gene: TRBV18
CDR3aa: CASSATQTGHYNEQFF

j_gene: TRBJ2-7
v_gene: TRBV28
CDR3aa: CASRPHLGRGISYEQYF

j_gene: TRBJ2-5
v_gene: TRBV30
CDR3aa: CAWSRGVKETQYF

j_gene: TRBJ2-1
v_gene: TRBV6-1
CDR3aa: CASSELDPTNEQFF

j_gene: TRBJ2-7
v_gene: TRBV5-5
CDR3aa: CASSLSVISYEQYF

j_gene: TRBJ1-2
v_gene: TRBV27
CDR3aa: CASSPWTRIGGYTF

j_gene: TRBJ1-2
v_gene: TRBV18
CDR3aa: CASSPLQGPLHSGYGYTF

j_gene: TRBJ2-5
v_gene: TRBV1
CDR3aa: CTSSLARTSGRYQETQYF

j_gene: TRBJ2-2
v_gene: TRBV5-6
CDR3aa: CASSLAYSGELFF

j_gene: TRBJ2-2
v_gene: TRBV7-3
CDR3aa: CASSLTSDGELFF

j_gene: TRBJ2-7
v_gene: TRBV9
CDR3aa: CASSVAAVSYEQYF

j_gene: TRBJ2-3
v_gene: TRBV6-1
CDR3aa: CASSANSDTQYF

j_gene: TRBJ1-5
v_gene: TRBV12-5
CDR3aa: CASGLGLNQPQHF

j_gene: TRBJ1-1
v_gene: TRBV7-2
CDR3aa: CASSPYGTEAFF

j_gene: TRBJ2-7
v_gene: TRBV18
CDR3aa: CASSPRRGYEQYF

j_gene: TRBJ2-7
v_gene: TRBV5-4
CDR3aa: CASASQKTGGVYNEQYF

j_gene: TRBJ1-2
v_gene: TRBV5-4
CDR3aa: CASSVDRNPYGYTF

j_gene: TRBJ2-1
v_gene: TRBV11-2
CDR3aa: CASSLVQGGHNEQFF